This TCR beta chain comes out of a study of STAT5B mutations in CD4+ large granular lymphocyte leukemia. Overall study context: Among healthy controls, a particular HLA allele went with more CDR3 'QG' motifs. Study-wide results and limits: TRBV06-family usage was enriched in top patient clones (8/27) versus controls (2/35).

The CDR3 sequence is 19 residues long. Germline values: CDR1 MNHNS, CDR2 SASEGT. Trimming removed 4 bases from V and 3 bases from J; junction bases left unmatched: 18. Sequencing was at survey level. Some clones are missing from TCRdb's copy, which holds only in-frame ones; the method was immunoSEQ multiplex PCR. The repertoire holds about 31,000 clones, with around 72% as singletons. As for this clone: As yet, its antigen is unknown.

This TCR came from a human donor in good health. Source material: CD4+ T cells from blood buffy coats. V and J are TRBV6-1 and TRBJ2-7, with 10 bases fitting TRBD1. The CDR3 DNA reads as TGTGCCAGCAGTGGATCACCGGGACAGGGGTCCGGAAGACACTACGAGCAGTACTTC. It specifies CASSGSPGQGSGRHYEQYF.